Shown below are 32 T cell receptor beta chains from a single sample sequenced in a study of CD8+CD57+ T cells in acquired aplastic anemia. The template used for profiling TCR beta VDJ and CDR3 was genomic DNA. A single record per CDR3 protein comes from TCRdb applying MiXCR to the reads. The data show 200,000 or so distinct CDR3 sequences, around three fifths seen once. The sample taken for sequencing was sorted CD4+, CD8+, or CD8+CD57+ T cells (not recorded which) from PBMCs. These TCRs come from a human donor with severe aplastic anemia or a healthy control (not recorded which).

This CDR3 is CASSIAQGGNSYNEQFF. CDR3 DNA: TGTGCCAGCAGCATCGCACAGGGGGGTAACTCCTACAATGAGCAGTTCTTC. V usage is TRBV9 and J usage is TRBJ2-1, with 8 positions matching TRBD1. V shed 4 bases and J 0 bases; nucleotides not matched to a gene: 9. From germline, CDR1 is SGDLS and CDR2 YYNGEE. This CDR3 has 17 amino acids.

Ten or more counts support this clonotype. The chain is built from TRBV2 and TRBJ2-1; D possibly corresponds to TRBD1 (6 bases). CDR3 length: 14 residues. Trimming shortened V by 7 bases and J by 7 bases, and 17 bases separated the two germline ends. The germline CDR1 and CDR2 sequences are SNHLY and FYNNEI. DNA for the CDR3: TGTGCCAGCATTGACCCCAGACAGGCGAATGAGCAGTTCTTC. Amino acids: CASIDPRQANEQFF.

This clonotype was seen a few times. CDR3 sequence reads: CASSSGLNTYEQYF. The CDR3 DNA reads TGTGCCAGCAGCTCGGGACTCAACACCTACGAGCAGTACTTC. The chain links TRBV7-8 to TRBJ2-7; tentative D call: TRBD2 (6 bases). Trimming left V 4 bases short and J 2 bases short, with 12 bases between. The CDR3 is made up of 14 amino acids. In germline, CDR1 is SGHVS, CDR2 FQNEAQ.

CDR3 nucleotide sequence: TGTGCCAGCAGCCGAGGAGAAGAGACCCAGTACTTC. Translation gives CASSRGEETQYF. This chain joins TRBV11-3 and TRBJ2-5; no reliable D call. Germline CDR1 is SGHNT and CDR2 is YENEEA. This CDR3 is 12 amino acids long. V gave up 5 bases and J gave up 3 bases, with 7 bases separating them.

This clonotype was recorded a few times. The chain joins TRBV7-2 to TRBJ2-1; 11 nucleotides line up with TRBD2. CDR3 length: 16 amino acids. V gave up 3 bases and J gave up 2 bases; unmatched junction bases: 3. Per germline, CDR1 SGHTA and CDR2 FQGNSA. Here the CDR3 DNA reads TGTGCCAGCAGCTTGCTAGCGGGGGGCCCCTACAATGAGCAGTTCTTC. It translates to CASSLLAGGPYNEQFF.

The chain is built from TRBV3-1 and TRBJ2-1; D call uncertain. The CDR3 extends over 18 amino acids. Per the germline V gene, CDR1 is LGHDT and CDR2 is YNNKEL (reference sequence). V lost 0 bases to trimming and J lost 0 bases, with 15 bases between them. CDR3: CASSQDRPDDGSYNEQFF. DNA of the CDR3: TGTGCCAGCAGCCAAGATAGACCTGATGATGGCTCCTACAATGAGCAGTTCTTC.

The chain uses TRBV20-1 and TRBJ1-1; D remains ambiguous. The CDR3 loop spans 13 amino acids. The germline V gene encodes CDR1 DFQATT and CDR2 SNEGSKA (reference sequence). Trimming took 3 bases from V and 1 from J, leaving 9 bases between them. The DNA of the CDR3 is TGCAGTGCTAGCCGTCGACAGAACACTGAAGCTTTCTTT. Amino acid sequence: CSASRRQNTEAFF.

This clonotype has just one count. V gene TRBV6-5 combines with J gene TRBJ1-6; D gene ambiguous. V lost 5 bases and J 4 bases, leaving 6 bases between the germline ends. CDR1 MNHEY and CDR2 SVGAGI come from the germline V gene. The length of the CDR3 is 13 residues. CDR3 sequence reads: CASSGDYNSPLHF. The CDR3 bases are TGTGCCAGCAGTGGGGATTATAATTCACCCCTCCACTTT.

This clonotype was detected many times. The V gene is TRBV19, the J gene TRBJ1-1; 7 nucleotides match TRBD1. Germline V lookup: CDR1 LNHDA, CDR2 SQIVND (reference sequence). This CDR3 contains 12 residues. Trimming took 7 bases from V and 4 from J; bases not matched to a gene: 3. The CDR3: CASKEGATEAFF. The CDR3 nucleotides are TGTGCCAGTAAGGAGGGGGCCACTGAAGCTTTCTTT.

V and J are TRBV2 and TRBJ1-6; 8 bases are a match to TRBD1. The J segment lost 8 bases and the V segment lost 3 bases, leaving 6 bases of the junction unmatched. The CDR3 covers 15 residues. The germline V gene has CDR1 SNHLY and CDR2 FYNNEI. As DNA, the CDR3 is TGTGCCAGCAGTGATAGGACAGGGTCTTATTCACCCCTCCACTTT. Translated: CASSDRTGSYSPLHF. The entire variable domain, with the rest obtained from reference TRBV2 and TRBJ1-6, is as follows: EPEVTQTPSHQVTQMGQEVILRCVPISNHLYFYWYRQILGQKVEFLVSFYNNEISEKSEIFDDQFSVERPDGSNFTLKIRSTKLEDSAMYFCASSDRTGSYSPLHFGNGTRLTVT.

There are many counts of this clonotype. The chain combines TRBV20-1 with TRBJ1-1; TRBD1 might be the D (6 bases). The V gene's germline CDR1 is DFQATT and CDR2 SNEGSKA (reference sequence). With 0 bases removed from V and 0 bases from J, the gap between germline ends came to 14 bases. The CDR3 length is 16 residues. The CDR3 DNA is TGCAGTGCTAGAGATGCGGGCAGGGGAATGAACACTGAAGCTTTCTTT. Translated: CSARDAGRGMNTEAFF.

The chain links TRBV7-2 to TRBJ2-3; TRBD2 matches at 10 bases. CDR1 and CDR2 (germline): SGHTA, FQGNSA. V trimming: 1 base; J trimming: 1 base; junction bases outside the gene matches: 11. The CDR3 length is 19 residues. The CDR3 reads CASSLEAGGWFGGTDTQYF. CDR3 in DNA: TGTGCCAGCAGCTTAGAAGCGGGGGGGTGGTTTGGGGGCACAGATACGCAGTATTTT.

The CDR3 here is CATSRTANTGELFF. Written as DNA, the CDR3 is TGTGCCACCAGCAGGACAGCCAACACCGGGGAGCTGTTTTTT. The chain has TRBV15 and TRBJ2-2; D is possibly TRBD1 (5 bases). The CDR3 has 14 residues. The germline V gene encodes CDR1 LNHNV and CDR2 YYDKDF (reference sequence). V shed 3 bases and J shed 2 bases, with 7 bases lying between them.

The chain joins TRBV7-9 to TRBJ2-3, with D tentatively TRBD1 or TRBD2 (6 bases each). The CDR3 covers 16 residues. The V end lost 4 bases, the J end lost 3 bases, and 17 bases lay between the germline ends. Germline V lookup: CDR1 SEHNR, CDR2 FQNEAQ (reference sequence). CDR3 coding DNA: TGTGCCAGCAGCTCCTCGGAGGGGGGAAAGACAGATACGCAGTATTTT. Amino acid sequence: CASSSSEGGKTDTQYF. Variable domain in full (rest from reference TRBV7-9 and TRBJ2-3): DTGVSQNPRHKITKRGQNVTFRCDPISEHNRLYWYRQTLGQGPEFLTYFQNEAQLEKSRLLSDRFSAERPKGSFSTLEIQRTEQGDSAMYLCASSSSEGGKTDTQYFGPGTRLTVL.

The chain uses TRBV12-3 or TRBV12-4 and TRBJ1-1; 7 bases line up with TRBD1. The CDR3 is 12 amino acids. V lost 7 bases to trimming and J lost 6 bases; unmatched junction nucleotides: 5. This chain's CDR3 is CASTQGTAEAFF. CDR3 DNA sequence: TGTGCCAGCACCCAAGGGACAGCTGAAGCTTTCTTT.

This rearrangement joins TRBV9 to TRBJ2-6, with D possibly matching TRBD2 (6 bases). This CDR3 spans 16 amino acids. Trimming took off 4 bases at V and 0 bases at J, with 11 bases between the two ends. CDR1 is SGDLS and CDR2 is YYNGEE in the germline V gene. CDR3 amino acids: CASSRERASGANVLTF. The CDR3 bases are TGTGCCAGCAGCAGAGAGCGGGCCTCTGGGGCCAACGTCCTGACTTTC.

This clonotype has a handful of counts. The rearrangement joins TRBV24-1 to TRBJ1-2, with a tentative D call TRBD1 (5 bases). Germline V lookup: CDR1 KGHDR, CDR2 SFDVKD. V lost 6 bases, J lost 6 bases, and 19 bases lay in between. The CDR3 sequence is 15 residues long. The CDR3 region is CATSTGQGAANGYTF. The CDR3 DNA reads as TGTGCCACCAGTACCGGGCAAGGGGCGGCAAATGGCTACACCTTC.

DNA of the CDR3: TGCAGTGCGAAGCCGCCGGACTTCTATAATTCACCCCTCCACTTT. This codes for CSAKPPDFYNSPLHF. The chain links TRBV20-1 to TRBJ1-6; D remains ambiguous. Germline V CDR1 and CDR2: DFQATT, SNEGSKA (reference sequence). Trimming cost V 6 bases and J 3 bases, with 15 bases left between them. The CDR3 is 15 residues long.

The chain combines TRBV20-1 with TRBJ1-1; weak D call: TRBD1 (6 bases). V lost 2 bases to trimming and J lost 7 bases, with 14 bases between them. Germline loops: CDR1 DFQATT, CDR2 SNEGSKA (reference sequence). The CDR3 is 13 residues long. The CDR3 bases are TGCAGTGCTAGACGCTTACAGGGACGTGAAGCTTTCTTT. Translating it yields CSARRLQGREAFF.

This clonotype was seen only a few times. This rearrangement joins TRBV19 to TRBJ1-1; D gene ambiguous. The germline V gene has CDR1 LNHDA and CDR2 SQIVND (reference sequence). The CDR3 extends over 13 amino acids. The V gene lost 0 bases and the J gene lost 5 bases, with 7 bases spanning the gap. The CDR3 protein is CASSIDGRTEAFF. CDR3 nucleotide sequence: TGTGCCAGTAGTATAGACGGGAGGACTGAAGCTTTCTTT. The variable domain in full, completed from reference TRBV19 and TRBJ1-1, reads DGGITQSPKYLFRKEGQNVTLSCEQNLNHDAMYWYRQDPGQGLRLIYYSQIVNDFQKGDIAEGYSVSREKKESFPLTVTSAQKNPTAFYLCASSIDGRTEAFFGQGTRLTVV.

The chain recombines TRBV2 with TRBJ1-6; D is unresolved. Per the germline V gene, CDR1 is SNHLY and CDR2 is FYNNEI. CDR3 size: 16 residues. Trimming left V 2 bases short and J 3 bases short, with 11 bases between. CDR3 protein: CASSEFLPIYNSPLHF. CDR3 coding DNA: TGTGCCAGCAGTGAATTTCTCCCGATCTATAATTCACCCCTCCACTTT.

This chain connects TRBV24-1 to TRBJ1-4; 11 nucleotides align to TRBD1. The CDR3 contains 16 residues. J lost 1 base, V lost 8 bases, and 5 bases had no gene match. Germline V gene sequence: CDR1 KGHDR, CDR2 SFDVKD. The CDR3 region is CATIRDRGVTNEKLFF. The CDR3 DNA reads TGTGCCACCATCCGGGACAGGGGGGTAACTAATGAAAAACTGTTTTTT.

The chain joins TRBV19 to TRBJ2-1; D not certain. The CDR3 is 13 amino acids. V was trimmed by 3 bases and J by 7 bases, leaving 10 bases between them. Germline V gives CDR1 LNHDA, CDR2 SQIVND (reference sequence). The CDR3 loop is CASSITTLNEQFF. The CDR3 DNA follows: TGTGCCAGTAGTATCACGACACTAAATGAGCAGTTCTTC.

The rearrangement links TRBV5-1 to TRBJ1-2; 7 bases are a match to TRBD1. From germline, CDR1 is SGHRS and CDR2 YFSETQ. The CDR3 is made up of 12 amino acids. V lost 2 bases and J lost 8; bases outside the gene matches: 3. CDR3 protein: CASSFTGAGYTF. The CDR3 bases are TGCGCCAGCAGCTTCACAGGGGCGGGCTACACCTTC.

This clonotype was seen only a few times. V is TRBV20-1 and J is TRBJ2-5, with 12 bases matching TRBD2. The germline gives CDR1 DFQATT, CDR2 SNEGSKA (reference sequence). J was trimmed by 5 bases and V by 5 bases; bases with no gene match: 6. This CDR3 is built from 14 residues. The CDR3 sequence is CSARLAGGRETQYF. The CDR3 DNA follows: TGCAGTGCTCGGCTAGCGGGAGGGCGGGAGACCCAGTACTTC.

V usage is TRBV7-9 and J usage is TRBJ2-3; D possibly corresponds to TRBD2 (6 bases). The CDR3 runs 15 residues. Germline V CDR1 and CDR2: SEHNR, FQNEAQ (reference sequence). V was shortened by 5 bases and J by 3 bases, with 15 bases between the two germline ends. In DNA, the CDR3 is TGTGCCAGCAGCCCTCGGGACTTAGTAACAGATACGCAGTATTTT. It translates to CASSPRDLVTDTQYF.

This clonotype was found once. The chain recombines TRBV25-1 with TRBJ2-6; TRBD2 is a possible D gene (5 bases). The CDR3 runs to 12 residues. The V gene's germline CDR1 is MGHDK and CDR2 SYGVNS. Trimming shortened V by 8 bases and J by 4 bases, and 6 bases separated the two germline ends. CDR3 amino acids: CASRGGANVLTF. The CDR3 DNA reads TGTGCCAGCCGGGGAGGGGCCAACGTCCTGACTTTC.

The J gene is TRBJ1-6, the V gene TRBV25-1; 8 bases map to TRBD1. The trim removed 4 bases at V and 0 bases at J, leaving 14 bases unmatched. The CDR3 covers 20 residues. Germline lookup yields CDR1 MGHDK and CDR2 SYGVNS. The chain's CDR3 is CASSVSLGQALSSYNSPLHF. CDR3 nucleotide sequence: TGTGCCAGCAGTGTATCCCTGGGACAGGCCCTGAGCTCCTATAATTCACCCCTCCACTTT.

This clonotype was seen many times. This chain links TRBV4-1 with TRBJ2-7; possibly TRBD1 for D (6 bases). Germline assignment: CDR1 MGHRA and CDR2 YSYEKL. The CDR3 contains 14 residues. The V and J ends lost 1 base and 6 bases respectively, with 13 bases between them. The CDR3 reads CASSQGGEGVEQYF. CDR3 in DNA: TGCGCCAGCAGCCAAGGAGGAGAGGGGGTCGAGCAGTACTTC.

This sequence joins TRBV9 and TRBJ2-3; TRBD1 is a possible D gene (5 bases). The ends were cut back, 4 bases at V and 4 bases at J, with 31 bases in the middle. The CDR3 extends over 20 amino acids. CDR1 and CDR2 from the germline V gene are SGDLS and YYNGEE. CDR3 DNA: TGTGCCAGCAGCCCCCGACAGCCTAAGACATTTCCGGGTATCCCAGATACGCAGTATTTT. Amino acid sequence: CASSPRQPKTFPGIPDTQYF.

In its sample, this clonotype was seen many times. As DNA, the CDR3 is TGCGCCAGCAGCCTAGGAGGGAATGGCTACACCTTC. This codes for CASSLGGNGYTF. The V gene is TRBV4-3, the J gene TRBJ1-2, with unresolved D. The CDR3 consists of 12 residues. Germline loops: CDR1 LGHNA, CDR2 YSLEER. V lost 4 bases and J lost 6, with 9 bases in between.

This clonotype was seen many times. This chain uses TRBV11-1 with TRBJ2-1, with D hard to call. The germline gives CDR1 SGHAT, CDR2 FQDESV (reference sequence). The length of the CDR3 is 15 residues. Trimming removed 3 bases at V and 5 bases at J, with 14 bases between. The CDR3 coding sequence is TGTGCCAGCAGCTTTCGGCATGCCAACGACAATGAGCAGTTCTTC. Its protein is CASSFRHANDNEQFF.